A single sample gave rise to the 28 T cell receptor beta chains below, sequenced in a study of T cell changes during pregnancy in multiple sclerosis. TCRdb keeps only in-frame clones here, not all; method: immunoSEQ multiplex PCR. The sample yields under 100,000 clones, around 93% seen once. The sample here was peripheral blood, taken in the third trimester of pregnancy. All receptors derive from a female donor with multiple sclerosis, enrolled in a pregnancy study.

The count of this clone is one. The CDR3 sequence: CASSPLFSPLRPSGGTANTGELFF. The CDR3 DNA sequence: TGTGCCAGCTCACCGCTCTTTTCCCCGCTCCGACCTAGCGGGGGAACCGCGAACACCGGGGAGCTGTTTTTT. The chain joins TRBV18 to TRBJ2-2; 10 bases match TRBD2. V was clipped by 3 bases and J by 0 bases; unmatched bases: 25. The V gene's germline CDR1 is KGHSH and CDR2 LQKENI. The CDR3 contains 24 residues.

The rearrangement links TRBV6-1 to TRBJ2-1; D perhaps matches TRBD1 (5 bases). The ends were cut back, 0 bases at V and 3 bases at J, with 9 bases in the middle. Germline values: CDR1 MNHNS, CDR2 SASEGT. The CDR3 spans 15 residues. The CDR3 is CASSEAPRDYNEQFF. In nucleotides, the CDR3 is TGTGCCAGCAGTGAAGCGCCCAGGGACTACAATGAGCAGTTCTTC.

The gene calls are TRBV7-9 and TRBJ1-5, with 9 bases that match TRBD1. Germline V gene lookup returns CDR1 SEHNR and CDR2 FQNEAQ (reference sequence). There are 15 residues in the CDR3. With 5 bases clipped from V and 3 bases from J, the junction kept 5 bases outside the gene matches. The CDR3 is CASSPGTGINQPQHF. As DNA, the CDR3 is TGTGCCAGCAGCCCCGGGACAGGGATCAATCAGCCCCAGCATTTT.

This clone was counted once. The rearrangement links TRBV7-8 to TRBJ2-1, with 7 bases matching TRBD1. With V trimmed by 3 bases and J by 7 bases, 18 bases remained unmatched. Germline V CDR1 and CDR2: SGHVS, FQNEAQ. The CDR3 runs 18 residues. This CDR3 reads CASSLRYRGSVSGNEQFF. The CDR3 DNA reads TGTGCCAGCAGCTTGCGTTACAGGGGATCTGTATCGGGGAATGAGCAGTTCTTC.

The genes are TRBV19 and TRBJ1-6; 9 bases map to TRBD1. CDR3 length equals 14 residues. Trimming removed 11 bases from V and 6 bases from J; junction bases left unmatched: 8. Germline V gene lookup returns CDR1 LNHDA and CDR2 SQIVND (reference sequence). CDR3 region: CAVQGQGTNSPLHF. The CDR3 nucleotides are TGTGCCGTACAAGGACAGGGGACTAATTCACCCCTCCACTTT. The full variable domain, completed using reference TRBV19 and TRBJ1-6, is DGGITQSPKYLFRKEGQNVTLSCEQNLNHDAMYWYRQDPGQGLRLIYYSQIVNDFQKGDIAEGYSVSREKKESFPLTVTSAQKNPTAFYLCAVQGQGTNSPLHFGNGTRLTVT.

The V and J genes are TRBV27 and TRBJ2-7; 7 bases align to TRBD1. Germline assignment: CDR1 MNHEY and CDR2 SMNVEV (reference sequence). The ends lost 0 bases at V and 2 bases at J; junction bases unmatched: 7. The CDR3 is made up of 16 amino acids. The DNA of the CDR3 is TGTGCCAGCAGTTTATCGTCTGGACAGGTCCCCTACGAGCAGTACTTC. Translation gives CASSLSSGQVPYEQYF.

V usage is TRBV2 and J usage is TRBJ1-4; the D gene is possibly TRBD1 (5 bases). The length of the CDR3 is 16 residues. Trimming pared 0 bases from V and 0 bases from J, leaving 8 bases between. CDR1 is SNHLY, CDR2 FYNNEI, per germline. The CDR3 DNA reads as TGTGCCAGCAGTGAAGCGCTCAGGGCAACTAATGAAAAACTGTTTTTT. Amino acid sequence: CASSEALRATNEKLFF.

This chain links TRBV15 with TRBJ2-1; the match to TRBD1 covers 10 bases. J gave up 6 bases and V 6 bases, and 5 bases lay outside the gene matches. The CDR3 is made up of 14 amino acids. Looked up from germline, CDR1 is LNHNV and CDR2 is YYDKDF (reference sequence). The CDR3 DNA reads TGTGCCACCAGTGGGACAGGGGTGTTCAATGAGCAGTTCTTC. Its translation: CATSGTGVFNEQFF.

The chain is built from TRBV19 and TRBJ1-2; 8 bases fit TRBD1. Germline V CDR1 and CDR2: LNHDA, SQIVND (reference sequence). The CDR3 spans 15 residues. The trim removed 5 bases at V and 4 bases at J, leaving 9 bases unmatched. CDR3 amino acids: CASSLNDRGGYGYTF. The CDR3 DNA follows: TGTGCCAGTAGTTTGAACGACAGGGGAGGCTATGGCTACACCTTC. Filled out from reference TRBV19 and TRBJ1-2, the complete variable domain reads DGGITQSPKYLFRKEGQNVTLSCEQNLNHDAMYWYRQDPGQGLRLIYYSQIVNDFQKGDIAEGYSVSREKKESFPLTVTSAQKNPTAFYLCASSLNDRGGYGYTFGSGTRLTVV.

The chain has TRBV9 and TRBJ2-5; 7 nucleotides match TRBD2. Germline V CDR1 and CDR2: SGDLS, YYNGEE. V dropped 3 bases and J dropped 4; count of bases not matched to a gene: 0. The CDR3 is made up of 12 amino acids. The CDR3 DNA sequence: TGTGCCAGCAGCGCGGGAGGAGAGACCCAGTACTTC. Amino acid sequence: CASSAGGETQYF.

The chain recombines TRBV5-6 with TRBJ2-4; 7 positions match TRBD1. Germline trimming cut 4 bases from V and 5 bases from J; bases unmatched to any gene: 6. This CDR3 is built from 14 residues. Looked up from germline, CDR1 is SGHDT and CDR2 is YYEEEE. CDR3 sequence reads: CASSRLQGQNIQYF. CDR3 DNA: TGTGCCAGCAGCCGCTTACAGGGGCAAAACATTCAGTACTTC. Combining the CDR3 with reference TRBV5-6 and TRBJ2-4 gives the whole variable domain DAGVTQSPTHLIKTRGQQVTLRCSPKSGHDTVSWYQQALGQGPQFIFQYYEEEERQRGNFPDRFSGHQFPNYSSELNVNALLLGDSALYLCASSRLQGQNIQYFGAGTRLSVL.

The chain is built from TRBV6-1 and TRBJ2-2; TRBD2 agrees at 8 bases. In germline, CDR1 is MNHNS, CDR2 SASEGT. The ends lost 6 bases at V and 6 bases at J; junction bases unmatched: 9. This CDR3 has 15 residues. The CDR3 DNA reads as TGTGCCAGCAGCCAAGAACGGGGGGGCCCCGGGGAGCTGTTTTTT. This sequence encodes CASSQERGGPGELFF.

This chain joins TRBV20-1 and TRBJ2-1, with D hard to call. Trimming removed 7 bases from V and 5 bases from J, with 9 bases in between. Germline CDR1 is DFQATT and CDR2 is SNEGSKA (reference sequence). The CDR3 runs 11 residues. The CDR3 bases are TGCAGTGTTCCGGTCCACAATGAGCAGTTCTTC. Translating it yields CSVPVHNEQFF.

This chain joins TRBV11-2 and TRBJ1-4, with a possible D match to TRBD1 (5 bases). CDR3 length equals 15 residues. CDR1 and CDR2 from the germline V gene are SGHAT and FQNNGV. V was clipped by 2 bases and J by 5 bases, with 12 bases between them. CDR3: CASSLLGRANEKLFF. CDR3 nucleotide sequence: TGTGCCAGCAGCTTATTGGGCAGGGCGAATGAAAAACTGTTTTTT.

The chain has TRBV4-2 and TRBJ1-6; TRBD1 matches at 9 bases. CDR1 LGHNA and CDR2 YNFKEQ come from the germline V gene. V shed 4 bases, J shed 10 bases, and the junction held 8 bases outside the gene matches. The length of the CDR3 is 15 residues. The CDR3 nucleotides read TGTGCCAGCAGCCGGACAGGGGCAAATAGGTCACCCCTCCACTTT. Amino acids: CASSRTGANRSPLHF.

In its sample, this clone was seen once. The chain carries TRBV15 and TRBJ2-5; 7 nucleotides line up with TRBD1. The germline V gene has CDR1 LNHNV and CDR2 YYDKDF (reference sequence). The trim removed 2 bases at V and 2 bases at J, leaving 2 bases unmatched. The CDR3 covers 14 residues. The CDR3 bases are TGTGCCACCAGCAGATTGGGACAGCAAGAGACCCAGTACTTC. It yields the protein CATSRLGQQETQYF. The whole variable domain, filled in from reference TRBV15 and TRBJ2-5, reads DAMVIQNPRYQVTQFGKPVTLSCSQTLNHNVMYWYQQKSSQAPKLLFHYYDKDFNNEADTPDNFQSRRPNTSFCFLDIRSPGLGDTAMYLCATSRLGQQETQYFGPGTRLLVL.

V is TRBV30 and J is TRBJ1-5; TRBD1 matches 8 bases. Germline V lookup: CDR1 GTSNPN, CDR2 SVGIG (reference sequence). The V and J ends lost 3 bases and 5 bases, in that order; junction bases with no gene match: 6. The CDR3 length is 14 residues. DNA of the CDR3: TGTGCCTGGAGCTCGGACAGGGTGGATCAGCCCCAGCATTTT. Translation gives CAWSSDRVDQPQHF.

The CDR3 is CASSPSGEGGAFF. CDR3 coding DNA: TGTGCCAGCTCACCATCAGGGGAGGGCGGAGCTTTCTTT. J is TRBJ1-1 and V is TRBV18; D is perhaps TRBD1 (6 bases). The CDR3 runs 13 residues. Trimming removed 2 bases at V and 10 bases at J, with 14 bases between. The germline gives CDR1 KGHSH, CDR2 LQKENI. The full variable domain, rest sourced from reference TRBV18 and TRBJ1-1, is NAGVMQNPRHLVRRRGQEARLRCSPMKGHSHVYWYRQLPEEGLKFMVYLQKENIIDESGMPKERFSAEFPKEGPSILRIQQVVRGDSAAYFCASSPSGEGGAFFGQGTRLTVV.

This clone appeared once. This chain links TRBV5-1 with TRBJ2-7; 10 bases map to TRBD1. Germline CDR1 reads SGHRS; CDR2 reads YFSETQ. The CDR3 has 13 amino acids. J lost 4 bases, V lost 5 bases, and 3 bases had no gene match. The CDR3 reads CASRGTGVYEQYF. In DNA form, the CDR3 reads TGCGCCAGCAGAGGGACAGGGGTTTACGAGCAGTACTTC. Complete variable domain (other parts from reference TRBV5-1 and TRBJ2-7): KAGVTQTPRYLIKTRGQQVTLSCSPISGHRSVSWYQQTPGQGLQFLFEYFSETQRNKGNFPGRFSGRQFSNSRSEMNVSTLELGDSALYLCASRGTGVYEQYFGPGTRLTVT.

This rearrangement joins TRBV19 to TRBJ2-5; D perhaps matches TRBD2 (6 bases). CDR1 is LNHDA, CDR2 SQIVND, per germline (reference sequence). CDR3 length: 14 residues. Deletions cut 3 bases from V and 4 bases from J, with 12 bases between. The CDR3 sequence is CASSMPGVRETQYF. DNA of the CDR3: TGTGCCAGTAGTATGCCGGGAGTAAGAGAGACCCAGTACTTC.

V gene TRBV7-9 combines with J gene TRBJ1-6; a possible D gene is TRBD1 (5 bases). V gave up 5 bases and J gave up 5 bases, with 16 bases separating them. The length of the CDR3 is 16 residues. Germline loops: CDR1 SEHNR, CDR2 FQNEAQ (reference sequence). The CDR3 DNA is TGTGCCAGCAGCAACATGGGGCTTAGGGATAATTCACCCCTCCACTTT. It encodes CASSNMGLRDNSPLHF.

The chain carries TRBV25-1 and TRBJ2-7; D call uncertain. Germline assignment: CDR1 MGHDK and CDR2 SYGVNS. The CDR3 is made up of 15 amino acids. The V end lost 1 base, the J end lost 2 bases, and 12 bases lay between the germline ends. CDR3 DNA: TGTGCCAGCAGTGAATTCGTCAGCGCGACCTACGAGCAGTACTTC. Protein sequence: CASSEFVSATYEQYF.

The genes are TRBV4-1 and TRBJ2-2; D is uncertain. CDR1 and CDR2 (germline): MGHRA, YSYEKL. Trimming removed 1 base from V and 6 bases from J, with 9 bases in between. The CDR3 has 14 amino acids. Here the CDR3 DNA reads TGCGCCAGCAGCCAAGTAGGCGGAGCCGGGGAGCTGTTTTTT. Protein sequence: CASSQVGGAGELFF.

The V call is TRBV5-1, the J call TRBJ2-1; 8 bases align to TRBD2. The CDR3 sequence is 15 residues long. The ends lost 3 bases at V and 6 bases at J; junction bases unmatched: 8. Germline CDR1 reads SGHRS; CDR2 reads YFSETQ. The CDR3 is CASSSLTGGANEQFF. The CDR3 region has the DNA TGCGCCAGCAGCTCCCTAACGGGGGGGGCCAATGAGCAGTTCTTC. The entire variable domain, with the rest obtained from reference TRBV5-1 and TRBJ2-1, is as follows: KAGVTQTPRYLIKTRGQQVTLSCSPISGHRSVSWYQQTPGQGLQFLFEYFSETQRNKGNFPGRFSGRQFSNSRSEMNVSTLELGDSALYLCASSSLTGGANEQFFGPGTRLTVL.

This chain links TRBV5-1 with TRBJ2-3, with TRBD1 matching 9 bases. After removal of 4 bases from V and 4 bases from J, the junction contained 13 bases not matched to a gene. The CDR3 covers 17 residues. Germline lookup yields CDR1 SGHRS and CDR2 YFSETQ. DNA of the CDR3: TGCGCCAGCAGCCGAAGCCCCGGGACAGGGCGCGCAGATACGCAGTATTTT. Translation: CASSRSPGTGRADTQYF.

V is TRBV27 and J is TRBJ2-7, with a tentative D call TRBD1 (5 bases). This CDR3 has 13 amino acids. The germline V gene encodes CDR1 MNHEY and CDR2 SMNVEV (reference sequence). Trimming stripped 4 bases from V and 2 bases from J, with 9 bases between. CDR3 protein: CASSWGTPYEQYF. CDR3 DNA sequence: TGTGCCAGCAGTTGGGGCACCCCCTACGAGCAGTACTTC.

CDR3 sequence (DNA): TGTGCCAGCTCACCTGGGGGCGGACAGACTAATCAGCCCCAGCATTTT. Amino acid sequence: CASSPGGGQTNQPQHF. J is TRBJ1-5 and V is TRBV18; D might be TRBD1 (6 bases). The CDR3 contains 16 residues. Germline V gene sequence: CDR1 KGHSH, CDR2 LQKENI. Between the trimmed V and J ends, which lost 3 bases and 4 bases, there was a span of 16 bases.

The V call is TRBV11-3, the J call TRBJ2-2; TRBD1 agrees at 8 bases. The ends lost 5 bases at V and 6 bases at J; junction bases unmatched: 8. Germline V gene sequence: CDR1 SGHNT, CDR2 YENEEA. The CDR3 has 15 amino acids. The CDR3 nucleotides are TGTGCCAGCAGCCACCAGACAGGGGATGCCGGGGAGCTGTTTTTT. Its translation: CASSHQTGDAGELFF.